A single TCR beta chain is shown here with its context. The antigen is not known. The source of the sample is a study of cytomegalovirus exposure and HLA in healthy donors. Findings and caveats of the study: A list of approximately 150 TCR beta chains associated with cytomegalovirus was given.

The repertoire was sequenced with immunoSEQ multiplex PCR; TCRdb's copy has only in-frame clones and lacks some. In the table there are 300,000 to 450,000 clones, around 86% of which are singletons. The V end lost 3 bases, the J end lost 7 bases, and 16 bases lay between the germline ends. The CDR3 is made up of 15 amino acids. The germline V gene encodes CDR1 GTSNPN and CDR2 SVGIG (reference sequence). Sequenced material: PBMCs. The sequence derives from a woman younger than 30 in good health and CMV-seronegative. The J gene is TRBJ1-6, the V gene TRBV30, with D uncertain. CDR3 in DNA: TGTGCCTGGAGCCTGGGCTGGGAGGGAAATTCACCCCTCCACTTT. Translation: CAWSLGWEGNSPLHF.